A selection of T cell receptor beta chains follows, all from one sample in a study of blood T cell repertoires in COVID-19. Data came from immunoSEQ multiplex PCR; TCRdb stores just in-frame clones and leaves some out. The data hold about 99,000 clones, with around 90% observed a single time. The sequenced material came from peripheral blood. The receptors here all came from a woman older than 75 in a cohort sampled during active COVID-19. Each CDR3 is given with its conserved first and last residue. D genes are given only for firm matches. Rows may omit the clone size; those that give it use once, few, many or a size class.

size: NA; length: 15; V: TRBV18; D: NA; J: TRBJ1-3; CDR3: CASSPTGTLENTIYF; DNA: TGTGCCAGCTCACCAACCGGGACTTTGGAAAACACCATATATTTT
size: NA; length: 13; V: TRBV5-1; D: TRBD2; J: TRBJ2-1; CDR3: CASGIAGGDEQFF; DNA: TGCGCCAGCGGGATAGCGGGAGGGGATGAGCAGTTCTTC
size: NA; length: 16; V: TRBV2; D: TRBD2; J: TRBJ2-2; CDR3: CASRGWTSGNTGELFF; DNA: TGTGCCAGCAGGGGGTGGACTAGCGGAAACACCGGGGAGCTGTTTTTT
size: NA; length: 14; V: TRBV28; D: TRBD1; J: TRBJ1-2; CDR3: CASSLPGTGVGYTF; DNA: TGTGCCAGCAGCCTCCCCGGGACAGGGGTAGGCTACACCTTC
size: NA; length: 13; V: TRBV30; D: TRBD1; J: TRBJ1-1; CDR3: CAWNWDRNTEAFF; DNA: TGTGCCTGGAACTGGGACAGGAACACTGAAGCTTTCTTT
size: few; length: 15; V: TRBV6-5; D: TRBD1; J: TRBJ1-1; CDR3: CASSNRQGANTEAFF; DNA: TGTGCCAGCAGTAACCGACAGGGGGCTAACACTGAAGCTTTCTTT
size: NA; length: 17; V: TRBV9; D: TRBD2; J: TRBJ2-5; CDR3: CASSVAGSQGGAETQYF; DNA: TGTGCCAGCAGCGTAGCAGGGTCGCAGGGAGGGGCCGAGACCCAGTACTTC
size: NA; length: 13; V: TRBV2; D: NA; J: TRBJ1-5; CDR3: CATWGGLNQPQHF; DNA: TGTGCCACCTGGGGGGGACTTAATCAGCCCCAGCATTTT
size: NA; length: 13; V: TRBV3-1/TRBV3-2; D: NA; J: TRBJ2-7; CDR3: CASTPGGYYEQYF; DNA: TGTGCCAGCACCCCCGGAGGGTACTACGAGCAGTACTTC
size: NA; length: 15; V: TRBV7-3; D: TRBD1; J: TRBJ1-3; CDR3: CASSPQGTGGNTIYF; DNA: TGTGCCAGCAGCCCTCAAGGGACAGGGGGAAACACCATATATTTT
size: NA; length: 16; V: TRBV27; D: NA; J: TRBJ2-7; CDR3: CASSPKTGGGPYEQYF; DNA: TGTGCCAGCAGCCCTAAAACAGGGGGGGGGCCCTACGAGCAGTACTTC
size: NA; length: 16; V: TRBV27; D: TRBD1; J: TRBJ1-1; CDR3: CASSFSRGRMSTEAFF; DNA: TGTGCCAGCAGTTTCAGCAGGGGGCGTATGAGTACTGAAGCTTTCTTT
size: NA; length: 16; V: TRBV13; D: TRBD2; J: TRBJ2-1; CDR3: CASSPTGLAGDNEQFF; DNA: TGTGCCAGCAGCCCCACCGGACTAGCGGGAGACAATGAGCAGTTCTTC
size: once; length: 15; V: TRBV19; D: NA; J: TRBJ1-5; CDR3: CASSIVFGVTQPQHF; DNA: TGTGCCAGTAGTATAGTATTCGGGGTAACTCAGCCCCAGCATTTT